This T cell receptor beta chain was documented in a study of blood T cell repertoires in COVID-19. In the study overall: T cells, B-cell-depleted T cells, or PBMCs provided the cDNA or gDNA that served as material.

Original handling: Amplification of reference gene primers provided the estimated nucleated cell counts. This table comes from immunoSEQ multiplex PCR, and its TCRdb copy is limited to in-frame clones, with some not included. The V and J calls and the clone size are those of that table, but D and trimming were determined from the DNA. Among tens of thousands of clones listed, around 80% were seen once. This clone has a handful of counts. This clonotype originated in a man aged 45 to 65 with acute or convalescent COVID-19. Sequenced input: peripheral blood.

The CDR3 DNA reads as TGTGCCAGTAGTATGACAGGAATCACCTATAATTCACCCCTCCACTTT. It encodes CASSMTGITYNSPLHF. The chain uses TRBV19 and TRBJ1-6, with D maybe TRBD1 (6 bases). V dropped 3 bases and J dropped 2 bases, with 11 bases sitting between them. CDR3 size: 16 residues. Per germline, CDR1 LNHDA and CDR2 SQIVND (reference sequence).